The following is a T cell receptor (beta chain) sequence with its context. The entry originates in a study of blood T cell repertoires in COVID-19. Original data processing: Estimation of nucleated cell counts was performed using reference gene primer amplification. Produced via immunoSEQ multiplex PCR; TCRdb's table is partial and in-frame only. V, J and clone size reflect that table, while D and trimming were determined from the DNA. The sample yields roughly 250,000 clones, 81% seen once. Germline values: CDR1 MDHEN, CDR2 SYDVKM. The CDR3 is made up of 15 amino acids. The V and J ends lost 5 bases and 0 bases respectively, with 13 bases between them.

This clonotype originated in a woman aged 60-70 years with active or convalescent COVID-19. Material for sequencing was peripheral blood. The chain links TRBV28 to TRBJ1-2, with D perhaps matching TRBD1 (6 bases). The DNA for the CDR3 is TGTGCCAGCAGTAGGTACCCAGGGGCTAACTATGGCTACACCTTC. Residues: CASSRYPGANYGYTF.